This TCR beta chain originates from a study of T cell repertoires in cytomegalovirus infection (dated by TCRdb to the late 2010s). Some background on the complete study: Donor HLA type was relevant to the analysis, because carriage of CMV infection together with the matching HLA type was indicated by public TCR beta signatures.

Sequenced on an Illumina HiSeq 1500. In-frame beta chains were kept once TCRdb had trimmed the public reads at Q25 with fastp and called clones with MiXCR. Rows with one shared CDR3 protein collapse into an entry with the most common genes and DNA. In all, the sample holds about 680,000 distinct CDR3 sequences, and roughly 26% of those were seen once. The ten largest make up roughly 8% of the sample. The research as a whole found: The ex vivo response was dominated by HLA-C-restricted CMV-specific TCR beta clonotypes, and the single most frequent clonotype in two of eight donors was supplied by these HLA-C-restricted clonotypes. Carriers of CMV infection plus the relevant HLA type were discriminated by the cumulative frequency of public TCR beta family members in the study cohort and in an independent roughly 370-donor cohort.

Concerning this clonotype itself: Its specific antigen is unknown. The sample holds no much larger clone one base away, and base qualities are not on file.

V is clipped by 5 bases and J by 4 bases, and the sequence between their germline boundaries is 20 bases long. Reading from cysteine to phenylalanine, the CDR3 counts 17 amino acids. The CDR3 DNA has 51 bases and is translated from base 1. CDR1 SEHNR and CDR2 FQNEAQ were looked up in the germline V gene (reference sequence). Here the chain combines TRBV7-9 and TRBJ2-2; no D gene call is confident. Sequencing was carried out using CD8+ T cells from PBMCs. The TCR was taken from a human donor in good health (CMV status not recorded). Some clones in this sample may be carry-over from other donors' samples. The CDR3 reads as follows: CASSIRVGYGITGELFF. The bases read TGTGCCAGCAGCATACGCGTTGGGTATGGAATCACCGGGGAGCTGTTTTTT. The CDR3, completed at both ends by the reference TRBV7-9 and TRBJ2-2 genes, gives the full variable domain DTGVSQNPRHKITKRGQNVTFRCDPISEHNRLYWYRQTLGQGPEFLTYFQNEAQLEKSRLLSDRFSAERPKGSFSTLEIQRTEQGDSAMYLCASSIRVGYGITGELFFGEGSRLTVL.